The following is a T cell receptor (beta chain) sequence with its context. Its antigen is unidentified. Assay used: immunoSEQ multiplex PCR; TCRdb lists only in-frame clones, some missing. This sample has some 29,000 clones, with roughly 67% found just once. The sample comes from a study of vaccination effects on CD4 cells after COVID-19. Sequencing followed a ViraFEST assay step that expanded antigen-specific CD4+ T cells with viral peptide pools. Subsequent to ten to eleven days of culture, CD4+ T cells were isolated. It was two doses of either the BNT162b2 or mRNA-1273 vaccine that participants received. Previously uninfected by SARS-CoV-2, the vaccine recipients also showed negative nucleocapsid antibodies. Whole-study results and caveats: At late timepoints after vaccination, vaccine- and infection-induced clones shrank markedly. Only a few convalescent patients and no early post-infection timepoints featured in the study.

The starting material was CD4+ T cells from PBMCs cultured with SARS-CoV-2 spike peptides, obtained after COVID-19 vaccination. The origin of this receptor is a human donor who received a COVID-19 vaccine.

This chain's CDR3 is CASSLGQGPATNEKLFF. The CDR3 DNA reads TGCGCCAGCAGCCTAGGACAGGGCCCCGCAACTAATGAAAAACTGTTTTTT. This chain uses TRBV5-1 with TRBJ1-4; 8 nucleotides align to TRBD1. This CDR3 has 17 residues. From germline, CDR1 is SGHRS and CDR2 YFSETQ. With 4 bases clipped from V and 0 bases from J, the junction kept 8 bases outside the gene matches.